This is a list of T cell receptor beta chains from one sample in a study of response to subunit inactivated influenza vaccine. In TCRdb, the RT-PCR reads were re-called with MiXCR into one record per CDR3 protein. The sample contains about 530,000 distinct CDR3 sequences, over 9.5% of which appear only once. The sequencing used PBMCs from blood, collected on the day of vaccination. The receptors come from a man in his forties or fifties who received an inactivated influenza vaccine. The CDR3 runs from the conserved cysteine through the conserved F or W. The D gene is left open where the match is weak. Clone sizes are given selectively: once, few, many, or a class where the clone is expanded.

V,size,D,J,CDR3,DNA
TRBV6-1,-,TRBD1,TRBJ1-2,CASRRPSGQPFNYGYTF,TGTGCCAGCAGACGGCCGTCGGGACAGCCTTTCAACTATGGCTACACCTTC
TRBV4-3,-,-,TRBJ1-2,CASSQTQGISYTF,TGCGCCAGCAGCCAAACCCAGGGGATTAGCTACACCTTC
TRBV11-2,many,-,TRBJ2-2,CASSLVGSYTGELFF,TGTGCCAGCAGCTTAGTTGGCAGTTACACCGGGGAGCTGTTTTTT
TRBV4-2,-,-,TRBJ1-2,CASSRGGTDGYTF,TGTGCCAGCAGCCGCGGGGGAACTGATGGCTACACCTTC
TRBV29-1,-,-,TRBJ2-3,CSVDRGARSDTQYF,TGCAGCGTTGACCGGGGTGCGAGGTCAGATACGCAGTATTTT
TRBV20-1,-,-,TRBJ2-7,CSARARWEQYF,TGCAGTGCTAGGGCCAGATGGGAGCAGTACTTC
TRBV5-1,many,TRBD2,TRBJ2-1,CASSLTSGGVTEQFF,TGCGCCAGCAGCCTGACTAGCGGGGGGGTCACGGAGCAGTTCTTC
TRBV5-8,-,TRBD1,TRBJ2-4,CASSGRQGSLYIQYF,TGTGCCAGCAGCGGGAGACAGGGAAGCTTGTACATTCAGTACTTC
TRBV7-8,-,TRBD1,TRBJ2-2,CASSLGTGGAVAGELFF,TGTGCCAGCAGCTTAGGGACAGGGGGCGCGGTGGCCGGGGAGCTGTTTTTT
TRBV6-1,-,-,TRBJ1-2,CASSESSRRINYGYTF,TGTGCCAGCAGTGAATCCTCTCGACGGATTAACTATGGCTACACCTTC
TRBV20-1,few,TRBD2,TRBJ2-7,CSARDKELAGTYEQYF,TGCAGTGCTAGAGATAAAGAACTAGCGGGGACCTACGAGCAGTACTTC
TRBV6-2/TRBV6-3,few,TRBD1,TRBJ2-3,CASSNPRDRVWGGNTDTQYF,TGTGCCAGCAGCAACCCCCGGGACAGGGTATGGGGGGGAAACACAGATACGCAGTATTTT
TRBV5-1,few,TRBD2,TRBJ2-3,CASSNPLAGGTDTQYF,TGCGCCAGCAGCAACCCACTAGCGGGGGGCACAGATACGCAGTATTTT
TRBV27,few,TRBD1,TRBJ2-3,CASSFWTGSTDTQYF,TGTGCCAGCAGTTTCTGGACAGGGTCAACAGATACGCAGTATTTT
TRBV7-6,few,-,TRBJ2-3,CASSLFRGETSTDTQYF,TGTGCCAGCAGCTTATTCAGGGGGGAAACTAGCACAGATACGCAGTATTTT
TRBV4-3,many,TRBD1,TRBJ1-6,CASSQEYGRGNSPLHF,TGCGCCAGCAGCCAAGAATATGGCAGGGGGAATTCACCCCTCCACTTT
TRBV7-9,many,-,TRBJ1-3,CASSLGRGGNTIYF,TGTGCCAGCAGCTTAGGCCGAGGTGGAAACACCATATATTTT
TRBV7-9,few,-,TRBJ2-1,CASSLSNTPYNEQFF,TGTGCCAGCAGCCTCTCAAATACTCCCTACAATGAGCAGTTCTTC
TRBV20-1,few,TRBD1,TRBJ1-4,CSAKRQGRREKLFF,TGCAGTGCTAAAAGACAGGGTAGGAGGGAAAAACTGTTTTTT
TRBV9,few,TRBD2,TRBJ2-2,CASSARTSGANTGELFF,TGTGCCAGCAGCGCCCGGACTAGCGGCGCGAACACCGGGGAGCTGTTTTTT